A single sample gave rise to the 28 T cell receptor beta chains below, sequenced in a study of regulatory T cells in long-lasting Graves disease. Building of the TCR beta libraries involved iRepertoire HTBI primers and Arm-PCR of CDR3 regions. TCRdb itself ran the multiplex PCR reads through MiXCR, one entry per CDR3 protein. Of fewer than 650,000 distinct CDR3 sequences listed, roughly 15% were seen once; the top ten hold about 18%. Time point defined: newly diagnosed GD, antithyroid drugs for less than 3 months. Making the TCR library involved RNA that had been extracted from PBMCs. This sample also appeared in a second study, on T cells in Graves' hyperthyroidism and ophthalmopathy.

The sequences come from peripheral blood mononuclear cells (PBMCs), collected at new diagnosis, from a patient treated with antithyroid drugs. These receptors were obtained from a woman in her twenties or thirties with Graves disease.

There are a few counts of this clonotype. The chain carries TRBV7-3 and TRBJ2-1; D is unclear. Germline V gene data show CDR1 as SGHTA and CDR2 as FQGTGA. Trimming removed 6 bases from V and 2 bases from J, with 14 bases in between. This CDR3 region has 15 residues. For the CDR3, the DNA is TGTGCCAGCAGTCCAGTGCGCCAGCCCTACAATGAGCAGTTCTTC. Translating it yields CASSPVRQPYNEQFF.

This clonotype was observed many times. CDR3 region: CASSPQGMDTDTQYF. CDR3 DNA sequence: TGTGCCAGCAGCCCACAGGGGATGGACACAGATACGCAGTATTTT. The rearrangement joins TRBV7-2 to TRBJ2-3, with 7 nucleotides matching TRBD1. The CDR3 covers 15 residues. Germline loops: CDR1 SGHTA, CDR2 FQGNSA. V dropped 5 bases and J dropped 2; count of bases not matched to a gene: 7. The complete variable domain, with remaining parts taken from reference TRBV7-2 and TRBJ2-3, reads GAGVSQSPSNKVTEKGKDVELRCDPISGHTALYWYRQSLGQGLEFLIYFQGNSAPDKSGLPSDRFSAERTGGSVSTLTIQRTQQEDSAVYLCASSPQGMDTDTQYFGPGTRLTVL.

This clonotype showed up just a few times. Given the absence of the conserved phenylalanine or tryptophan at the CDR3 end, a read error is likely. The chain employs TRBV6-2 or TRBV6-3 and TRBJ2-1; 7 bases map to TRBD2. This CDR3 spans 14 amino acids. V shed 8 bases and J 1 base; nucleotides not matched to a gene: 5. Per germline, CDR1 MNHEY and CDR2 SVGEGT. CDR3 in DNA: TGTGCCAGCTCCCGGACTAGATCCTACAATGAGCAGTTCCTC. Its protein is CASSRTRSYNEQFL.

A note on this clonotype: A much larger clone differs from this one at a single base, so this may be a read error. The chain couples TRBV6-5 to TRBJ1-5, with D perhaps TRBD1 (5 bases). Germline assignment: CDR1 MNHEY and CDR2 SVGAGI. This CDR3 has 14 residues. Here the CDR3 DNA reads TGTGCCAGCAGTTACGGGGGACCTACTCAGCTCCAGCATTTT. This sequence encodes CASSYGGPTQLQHF.

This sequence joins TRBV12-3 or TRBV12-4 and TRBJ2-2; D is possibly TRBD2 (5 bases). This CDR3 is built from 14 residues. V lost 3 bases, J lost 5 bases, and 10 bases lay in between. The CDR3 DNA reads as TGTGCCAGCAGTTTCGGGATTTTAACCGGGGAGCTGTTTTTT. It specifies CASSFGILTGELFF.

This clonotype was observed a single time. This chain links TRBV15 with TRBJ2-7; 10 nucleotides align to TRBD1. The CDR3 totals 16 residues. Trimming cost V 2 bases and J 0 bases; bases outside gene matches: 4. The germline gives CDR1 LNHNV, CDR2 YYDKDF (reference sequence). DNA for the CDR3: TGTGCCACCAGCAGAATAGGACAGGGGGACTCCTACGAGCAGTACTTC. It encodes CATSRIGQGDSYEQYF.

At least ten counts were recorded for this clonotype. Written as DNA, the CDR3 is TGCGCCAGCAGCTTGGAACACACTGAAGCTTTCTTT. Protein product: CASSLEHTEAFF. J is TRBJ1-1 and V is TRBV5-1; D unresolved. The germline V gene has CDR1 SGHRS and CDR2 YFSETQ. This CDR3 spans 12 amino acids. V lost 0 bases and J 3 bases, leaving 3 bases between the germline ends. Together with reference TRBV5-1 and TRBJ1-1, the CDR3 gives the full variable domain: KAGVTQTPRYLIKTRGQQVTLSCSPISGHRSVSWYQQTPGQGLQFLFEYFSETQRNKGNFPGRFSGRQFSNSRSEMNVSTLELGDSALYLCASSLEHTEAFFGQGTRLTVV.

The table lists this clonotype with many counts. In DNA, the CDR3 is TGTGCCAGCAGTGAATATGACACTTACGAGCAGTACTTC. Protein sequence: CASSEYDTYEQYF. The chain links TRBV6-1 to TRBJ2-7; D gene uncertain. The CDR3 consists of 13 residues. Between the trimmed V and J ends, which lost 2 bases and 4 bases, there was a span of 9 bases. Germline V gene lookup returns CDR1 MNHNS and CDR2 SASEGT.

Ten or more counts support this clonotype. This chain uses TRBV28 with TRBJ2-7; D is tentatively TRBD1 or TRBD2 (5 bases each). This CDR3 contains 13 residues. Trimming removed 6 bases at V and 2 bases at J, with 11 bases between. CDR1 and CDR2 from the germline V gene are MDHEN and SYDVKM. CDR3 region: CASRWGSAYEQYF. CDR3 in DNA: TGTGCCAGCAGGTGGGGGTCCGCCTACGAGCAGTACTTC.

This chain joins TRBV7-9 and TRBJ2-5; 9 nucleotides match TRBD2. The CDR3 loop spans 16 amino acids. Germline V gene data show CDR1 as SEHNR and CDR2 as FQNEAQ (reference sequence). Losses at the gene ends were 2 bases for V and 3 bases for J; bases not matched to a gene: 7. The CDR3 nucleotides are TGTGCCAGCAGCTTACTAGCGGGACCCTTTGAAGAGACCCAGTACTTC. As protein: CASSLLAGPFEETQYF. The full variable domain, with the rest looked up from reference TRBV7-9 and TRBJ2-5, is DTGVSQNPRHKITKRGQNVTFRCDPISEHNRLYWYRQTLGQGPEFLTYFQNEAQLEKSRLLSDRFSAERPKGSFSTLEIQRTEQGDSAMYLCASSLLAGPFEETQYFGPGTRLLVL.

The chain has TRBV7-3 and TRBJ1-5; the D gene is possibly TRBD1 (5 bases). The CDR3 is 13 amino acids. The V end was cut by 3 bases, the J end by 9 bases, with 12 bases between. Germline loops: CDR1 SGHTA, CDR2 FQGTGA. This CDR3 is CASSLDNLGPQHF. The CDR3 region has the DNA TGTGCCAGCAGCTTGGACAATCTTGGGCCCCAGCATTTT.

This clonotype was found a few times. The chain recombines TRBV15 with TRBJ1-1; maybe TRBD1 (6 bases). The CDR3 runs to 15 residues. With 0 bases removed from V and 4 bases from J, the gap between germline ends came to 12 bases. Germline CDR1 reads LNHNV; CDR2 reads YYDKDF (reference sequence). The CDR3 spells CATSREIQGATEAFF. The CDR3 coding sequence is TGTGCCACCAGCAGAGAAATACAGGGAGCCACTGAAGCTTTCTTT.

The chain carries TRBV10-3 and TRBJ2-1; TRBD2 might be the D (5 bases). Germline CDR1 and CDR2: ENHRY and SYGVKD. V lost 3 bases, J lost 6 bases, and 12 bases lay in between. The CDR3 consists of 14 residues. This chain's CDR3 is CAISEAASPNEQFF. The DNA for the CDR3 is TGTGCCATCAGTGAAGCGGCATCCCCCAATGAGCAGTTCTTC.

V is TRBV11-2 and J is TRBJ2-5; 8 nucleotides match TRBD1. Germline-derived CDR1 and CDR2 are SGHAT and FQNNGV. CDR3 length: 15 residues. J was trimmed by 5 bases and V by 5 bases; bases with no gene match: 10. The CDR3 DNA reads TGTGCCAGCAGCCAATCAGGGGGCGCAGGGGAGACCCAGTACTTC. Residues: CASSQSGGAGETQYF.

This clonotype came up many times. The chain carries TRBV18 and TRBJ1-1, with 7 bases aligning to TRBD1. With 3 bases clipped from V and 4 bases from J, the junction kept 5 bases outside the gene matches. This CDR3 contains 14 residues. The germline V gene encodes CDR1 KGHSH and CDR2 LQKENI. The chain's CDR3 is CASSPTTGTTEAFF. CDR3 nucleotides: TGTGCCAGCTCACCTACGACAGGGACCACTGAAGCTTTCTTT.

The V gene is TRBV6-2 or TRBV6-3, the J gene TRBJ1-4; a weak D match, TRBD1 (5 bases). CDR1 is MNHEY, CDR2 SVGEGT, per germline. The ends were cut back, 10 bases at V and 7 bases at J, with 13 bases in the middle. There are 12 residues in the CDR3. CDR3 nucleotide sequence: TGTGCCAACACCAGGGCTGGTGAAAAACTGTTTTTT. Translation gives CANTRAGEKLFF.

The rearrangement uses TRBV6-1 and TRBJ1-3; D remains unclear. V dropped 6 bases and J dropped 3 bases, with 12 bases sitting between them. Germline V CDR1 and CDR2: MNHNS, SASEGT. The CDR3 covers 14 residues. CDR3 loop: CASSPDLFGNTIYF. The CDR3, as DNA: TGTGCCAGCAGCCCCGATTTATTTGGAAACACCATATATTTT.

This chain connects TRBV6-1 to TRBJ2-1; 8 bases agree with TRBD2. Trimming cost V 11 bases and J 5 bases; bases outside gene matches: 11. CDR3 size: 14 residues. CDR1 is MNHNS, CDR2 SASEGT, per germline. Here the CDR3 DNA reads TGTGCCGGGTCCGGGCGGGAGGCGAACAATGAGCAGTTCTTC. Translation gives CAGSGREANNEQFF.

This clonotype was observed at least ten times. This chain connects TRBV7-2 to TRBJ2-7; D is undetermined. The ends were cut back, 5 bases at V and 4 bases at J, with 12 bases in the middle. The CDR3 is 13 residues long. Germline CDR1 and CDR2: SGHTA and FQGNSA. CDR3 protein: CASSAPVHYEQYF. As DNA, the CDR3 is TGTGCCAGCAGCGCCCCGGTTCATTACGAGCAGTACTTC.

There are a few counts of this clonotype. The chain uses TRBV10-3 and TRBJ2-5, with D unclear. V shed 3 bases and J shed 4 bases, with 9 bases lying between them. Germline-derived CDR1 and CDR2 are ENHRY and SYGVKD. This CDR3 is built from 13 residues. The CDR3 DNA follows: TGTGCCATCAGTGAATTTGGTGGAGAGACCCAGTACTTC. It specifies CAISEFGGETQYF.

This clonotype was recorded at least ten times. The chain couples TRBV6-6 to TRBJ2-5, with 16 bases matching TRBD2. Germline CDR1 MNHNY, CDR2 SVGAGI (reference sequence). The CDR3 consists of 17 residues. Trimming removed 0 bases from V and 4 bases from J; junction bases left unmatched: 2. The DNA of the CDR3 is TGTGCCAGCAGTTACTCGGGGACTAGCGGGAGGGGAGAGACCCAGTACTTC. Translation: CASSYSGTSGRGETQYF.

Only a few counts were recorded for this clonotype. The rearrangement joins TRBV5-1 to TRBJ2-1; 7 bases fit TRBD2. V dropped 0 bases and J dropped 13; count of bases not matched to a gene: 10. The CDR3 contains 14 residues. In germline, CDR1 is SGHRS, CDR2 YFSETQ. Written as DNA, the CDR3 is TGCGCCAGCAGCTTGGGGGCTCCCCGGGACTATCAGTTCTTC. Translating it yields CASSLGAPRDYQFF.

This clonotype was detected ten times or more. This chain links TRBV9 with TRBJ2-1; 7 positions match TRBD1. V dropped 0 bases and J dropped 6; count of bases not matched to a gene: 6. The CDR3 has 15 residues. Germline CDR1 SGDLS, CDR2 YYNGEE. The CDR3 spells CASSVGGQVGNEQFF. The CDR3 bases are TGTGCCAGCAGCGTAGGAGGACAGGTTGGCAATGAGCAGTTCTTC.

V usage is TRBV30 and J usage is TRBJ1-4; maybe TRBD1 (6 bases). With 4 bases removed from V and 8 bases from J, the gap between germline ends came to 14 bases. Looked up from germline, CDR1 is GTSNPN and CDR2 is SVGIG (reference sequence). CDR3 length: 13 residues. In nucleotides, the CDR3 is TGTGCCTGGAATCGGGGGGCTGGGGAAAAACTGTTTTTT. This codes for CAWNRGAGEKLFF.

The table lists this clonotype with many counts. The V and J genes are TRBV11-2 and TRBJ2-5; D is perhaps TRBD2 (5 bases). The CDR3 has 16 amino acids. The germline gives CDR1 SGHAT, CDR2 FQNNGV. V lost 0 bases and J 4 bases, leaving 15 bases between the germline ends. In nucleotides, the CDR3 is TGTGCCAGCAGCTTAGAGTCTAGCTTCGTGGGAGAGACCCAGTACTTC. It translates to CASSLESSFVGETQYF.

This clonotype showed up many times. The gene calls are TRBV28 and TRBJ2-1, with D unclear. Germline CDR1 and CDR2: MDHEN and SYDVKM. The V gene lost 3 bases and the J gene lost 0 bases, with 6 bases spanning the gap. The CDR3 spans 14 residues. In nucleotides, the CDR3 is TGTGCCAGCAGTTTTAGTAACTCCTACAATGAGCAGTTCTTC. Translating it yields CASSFSNSYNEQFF.

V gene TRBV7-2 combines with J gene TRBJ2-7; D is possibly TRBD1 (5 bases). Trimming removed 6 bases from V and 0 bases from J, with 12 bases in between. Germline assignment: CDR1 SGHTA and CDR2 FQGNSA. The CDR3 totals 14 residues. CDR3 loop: CASSLHRNSYEQYF. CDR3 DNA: TGTGCCAGCAGTCTTCACAGGAACTCCTACGAGCAGTACTTC.

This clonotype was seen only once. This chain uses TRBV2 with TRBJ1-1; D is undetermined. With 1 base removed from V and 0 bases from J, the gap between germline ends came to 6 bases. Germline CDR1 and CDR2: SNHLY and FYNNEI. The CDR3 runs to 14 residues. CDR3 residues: CASSEGFLNTEAFF. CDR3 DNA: TGTGCCAGCAGTGAAGGGTTCTTGAACACTGAAGCTTTCTTT.